Sequencing of this T cell receptor (beta chain) was carried out in a study of blood T cells in healthy people across ages. Germline V gene lookup returns CDR1 SQVTM and CDR2 ANQGSEA. The germline V and J ends were trimmed by 8 bases and 5 bases, with 18 bases remaining between them. The CDR3 extends over 13 amino acids. Combining a sample-barcoded 5' primer with a J-beta primer mix, a second PCR ran for roughly 6 to 12 cycles. Using its own MiXCR run on the 5' RACE reads, TCRdb lists one record per CDR3 protein. The sample has hundreds of thousands of distinct CDR3 sequences; roughly 49% are singletons.

The J gene is TRBJ1-1, the V gene TRBV29-1; D may be TRBD1 (6 bases). Sequencing was performed on blood. This TCR came from a woman aged 55 to 70 in good health. The CDR3 protein is CSYNKGGDTEAFF. The CDR3 region has the DNA TGCAGCTACAACAAGGGGGGAGATACTGAAGCTTTCTTT. Combining the CDR3 with reference TRBV29-1 and TRBJ1-1 gives the whole variable domain SAVISQKPSRDICQRGTSLTIQCQVDSQVTMMFWYRQQPGQSLTLIATANQGSEATYESGFVIDKFPISRPNLTFSTLTVSNMSPEDSSIYLCSYNKGGDTEAFFGQGTRLTVV.